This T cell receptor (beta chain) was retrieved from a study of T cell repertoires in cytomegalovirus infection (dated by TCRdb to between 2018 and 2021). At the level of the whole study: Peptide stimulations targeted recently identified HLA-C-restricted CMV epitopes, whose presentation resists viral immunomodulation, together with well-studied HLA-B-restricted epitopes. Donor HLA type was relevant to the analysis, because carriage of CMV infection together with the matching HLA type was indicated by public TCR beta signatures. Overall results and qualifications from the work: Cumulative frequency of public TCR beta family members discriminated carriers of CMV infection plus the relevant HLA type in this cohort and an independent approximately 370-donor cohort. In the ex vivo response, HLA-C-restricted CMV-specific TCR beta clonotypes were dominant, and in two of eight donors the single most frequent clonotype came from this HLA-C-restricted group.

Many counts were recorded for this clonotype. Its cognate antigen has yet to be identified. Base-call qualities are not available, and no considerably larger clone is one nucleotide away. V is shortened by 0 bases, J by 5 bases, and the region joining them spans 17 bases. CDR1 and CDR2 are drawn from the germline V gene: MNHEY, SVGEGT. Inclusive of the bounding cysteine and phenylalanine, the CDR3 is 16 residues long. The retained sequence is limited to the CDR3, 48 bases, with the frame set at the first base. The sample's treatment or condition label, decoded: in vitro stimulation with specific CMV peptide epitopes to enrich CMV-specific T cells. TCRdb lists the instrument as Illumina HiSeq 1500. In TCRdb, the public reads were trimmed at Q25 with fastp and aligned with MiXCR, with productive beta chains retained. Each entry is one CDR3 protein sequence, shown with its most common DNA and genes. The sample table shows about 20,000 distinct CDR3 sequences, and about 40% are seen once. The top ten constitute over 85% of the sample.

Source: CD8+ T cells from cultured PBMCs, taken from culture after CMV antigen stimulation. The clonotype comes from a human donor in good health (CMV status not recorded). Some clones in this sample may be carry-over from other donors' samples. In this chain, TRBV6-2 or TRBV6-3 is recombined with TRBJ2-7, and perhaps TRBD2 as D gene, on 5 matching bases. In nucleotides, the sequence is TGTGCCAGCAGTTACTCGACTACAGTACCCAGGAACGAGCAGTACTTC. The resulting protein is CASSYSTTVPRNEQYF.